Here is one TCR beta chain with its context. This sample was included in a study of T cells after yellow fever vaccination. Via MiXCR, TCRdb re-called the 5' RACE reads, giving one row per CDR3 protein. The sample shows 250,000 to 300,000 distinct CDR3 sequences, about an eighth of them seen only once. The V end lost 1 base, the J end lost 9 bases, and 4 bases lay between the germline ends. The CDR3 is 11 amino acids. The chain joins TRBV12-3 or TRBV12-4 to TRBJ2-1; D not certain. The receptor was derived from a man aged 30 to 39 who received the YFV17D yellow fever vaccine. The sample here was CD4+ T cells sorted from PBMCs, taken 45 days after the yellow fever booster vaccination. CDR3 bases: TGTGCCAGCAGTTTAGTTGTTGAGCAGTTCTTC. It codes for CASSLVVEQFF.